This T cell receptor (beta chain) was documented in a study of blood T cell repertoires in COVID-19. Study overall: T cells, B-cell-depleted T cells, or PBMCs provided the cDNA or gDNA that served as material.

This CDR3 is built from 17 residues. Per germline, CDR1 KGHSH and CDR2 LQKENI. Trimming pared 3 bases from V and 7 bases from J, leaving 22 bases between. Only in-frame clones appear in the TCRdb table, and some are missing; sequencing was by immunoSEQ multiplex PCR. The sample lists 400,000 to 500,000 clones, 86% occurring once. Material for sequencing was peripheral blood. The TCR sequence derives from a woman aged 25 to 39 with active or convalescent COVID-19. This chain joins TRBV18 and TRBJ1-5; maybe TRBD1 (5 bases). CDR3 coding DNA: TGTGCCAGCTCACCTGGATTCGAGAGTGGGGCCCGCCAGCCCCAGCATTTT. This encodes CASSPGFESGARQPQHF. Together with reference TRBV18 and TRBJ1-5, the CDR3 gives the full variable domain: NAGVMQNPRHLVRRRGQEARLRCSPMKGHSHVYWYRQLPEEGLKFMVYLQKENIIDESGMPKERFSAEFPKEGPSILRIQQVVRGDSAAYFCASSPGFESGARQPQHFGDGTRLSIL.